One TCR beta chain is described in this entry. The protocol was immunoSEQ multiplex PCR, while the TCRdb copy is restricted to in-frame clones and leaves out a portion. The repertoire holds 50,000 to 55,000 clones, with 65% to 80% as singletons. The entry originates in a study of T cell clones after liver transplantation. With 3 bases removed from V and 6 bases from J, the gap between germline ends came to 15 bases. The germline CDR1 and CDR2 sequences are SGHTA and FQGNSA. CDR3 size: 14 residues. The TCR sequence derives from a human patient who received a liver transplant. Some T cells may be provided by the graft donor. V usage is TRBV7-2 and J usage is TRBJ2-7; TRBD2 is a possible D gene (5 bases). The sample was CD4+ T cells from blood, taken around 54 months after liver transplant. CDR3 region: CASSLREFSSEQYF. CDR3 nucleotides: TGTGCCAGCAGCTTGAGGGAGTTCTCTTCCGAGCAGTACTTC.